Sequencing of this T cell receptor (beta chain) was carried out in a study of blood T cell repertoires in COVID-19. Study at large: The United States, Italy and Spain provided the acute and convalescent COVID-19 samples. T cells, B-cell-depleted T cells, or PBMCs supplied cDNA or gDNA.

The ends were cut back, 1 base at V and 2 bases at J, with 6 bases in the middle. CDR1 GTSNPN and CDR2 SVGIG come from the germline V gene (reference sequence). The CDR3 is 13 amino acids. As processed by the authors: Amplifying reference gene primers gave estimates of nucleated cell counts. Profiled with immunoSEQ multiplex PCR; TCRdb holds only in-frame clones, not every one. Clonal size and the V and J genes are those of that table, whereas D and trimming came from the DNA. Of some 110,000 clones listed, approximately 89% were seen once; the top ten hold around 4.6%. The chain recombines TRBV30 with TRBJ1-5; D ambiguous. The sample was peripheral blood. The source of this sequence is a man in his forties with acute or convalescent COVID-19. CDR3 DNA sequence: TGTGCCTGGAGTGACGGGGGCAATCAGCCCCAGCATTTT. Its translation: CAWSDGGNQPQHF.